The subject of this entry is one TCR beta chain. Its antigen is not known. The record originates from a study of monozygotic twins with inflammatory bowel disease. General study points: Concordance status among twins (concordant versus discordant) showed no link to repertoire similarity, possibly from limited power. There were differing immunosuppressive treatments, which may have added variability to patient repertoires.

This CDR3 contains 13 residues. Germline CDR1 DFQATT, CDR2 SNEGSKA (reference sequence). The template-switching step introduced UMIs that carried a 6-nucleotide sample barcode. TCRdb reprocessed the 5' RACE reads; each CDR3 protein has one entry and no DNA is given. The clone table shows fewer than 150,000 distinct CDR3 sequences, with the ten largest holding around 2.5%. The sample was blood. The receptor was derived from a human donor with ulcerative colitis or Crohn's disease, or a healthy co-twin of an affected twin (not recorded which). The chain employs TRBV20-1 and TRBJ2-2; absent DNA, TCRdb's TRBD2 call cannot be checked. CDR3 amino acids: CSTQRGYSGELFF.